Included here is one T cell receptor beta chain sequence, with context. The data belong to a study of blood T cell repertoires in COVID-19. Using immunoSEQ multiplex PCR, the repertoire was profiled, and TCRdb retains in-frame clones only, with some absent. The table has about 98,000 clones, around 82% seen once. The TCR comes from a man aged 65 to 79 with active or convalescent COVID-19. The sequenced sample consisted of peripheral blood.

The CDR3 protein is CASSAFARGSYNEQFF. The CDR3 coding sequence is TGTGCCAGCAGCGCTTTTGCCCGCGGCTCCTACAATGAGCAGTTCTTC. The chain has TRBV7-9 and TRBJ2-1, with D unclear. Trimming took off 5 bases at V and 0 bases at J, with 14 bases between the two ends. The CDR3 consists of 16 residues. Germline V gives CDR1 SEHNR, CDR2 FQNEAQ (reference sequence).